The 15 T cell receptor beta chains below come from one sample, sequenced in a study of OX40 agonist ivuxolimab in advanced cancers. Sequencing used immunoSEQ multiplex PCR; TCRdb keeps in-frame clones, though not all of them. The table has fewer than 80,000 clones, around 85% seen once. The input for sequencing was CD4+ or CD8+ T cells sorted from blood, taken in a trial of the OX40 agonist ivuxolimab. These receptors were obtained from an adult with an advanced solid tumor such as melanoma, head and neck, liver or kidney cancer.

The V gene is TRBV7-6, the J gene TRBJ2-6; 8 positions agree with TRBD1. The germline CDR1 and CDR2 sequences are SGHVS and FNYEAQ. The CDR3 length is 15 residues. J gave up 2 bases and V 5 bases, and 2 bases lay outside the gene matches. Here the CDR3 reads CASSPDRAGANVLTF. The CDR3 nucleotides are TGTGCCAGCAGCCCGGACAGGGCTGGGGCCAACGTCCTGACTTTC.

A few counts support this clone. The chain combines TRBV6-1 with TRBJ2-7; 7 positions agree with TRBD2. The trim removed 7 bases at V and 0 bases at J, leaving 6 bases unmatched. Germline V gene sequence: CDR1 MNHNS, CDR2 SASEGT. CDR3 length: 14 residues. The CDR3 here is CASTPGTTSYEQYF. CDR3 coding DNA: TGTGCCAGCACCCCCGGGACTACCTCCTACGAGCAGTACTTC.

V is TRBV19 and J is TRBJ2-1; tentatively, D is TRBD2 (6 bases). V was clipped by 5 bases and J by 0 bases, with 17 bases between them. CDR1 and CDR2 from the germline V gene are LNHDA and SQIVND (reference sequence). The CDR3 runs to 17 residues. The CDR3 spells CASSPKPPGSSYNEQFF. Written as DNA, the CDR3 is TGTGCCAGTAGTCCAAAGCCGCCCGGGAGCTCCTACAATGAGCAGTTCTTC. Drawing the rest from reference TRBV19 and TRBJ2-1, the complete variable domain is DGGITQSPKYLFRKEGQNVTLSCEQNLNHDAMYWYRQDPGQGLRLIYYSQIVNDFQKGDIAEGYSVSREKKESFPLTVTSAQKNPTAFYLCASSPKPPGSSYNEQFFGPGTRLTVL.

The chain is built from TRBV5-6 and TRBJ1-3; unclear D gene. The CDR3 spans 14 residues. Germline-derived CDR1 and CDR2 are SGHDT and YYEEEE. V was clipped by 6 bases and J by 3 bases, with 13 bases between them. The CDR3 DNA follows: TGTGCCAGCACCCAGCGGACGATTGGAAACACCATATATTTT. Translation gives CASTQRTIGNTIYF.

This clone appeared a single time. In DNA, the CDR3 is TGCGCCAGCAGCTTGGTATCCAGCTCCTACGAGCAGTACTTC. Its translation is CASSLVSSSYEQYF. This sequence joins TRBV5-1 and TRBJ2-7, with no clear D. The CDR3 runs 14 residues. Trimming cost V 0 bases and J 0 bases, with 7 bases left between them. The germline V gene has CDR1 SGHRS and CDR2 YFSETQ.

V and J are TRBV11-2 and TRBJ2-1; 9 bases fit TRBD1. Germline CDR1 is SGHAT and CDR2 is FQNNGV. CDR3 length: 14 amino acids. With 5 bases clipped from V and 6 bases from J, the junction kept 5 bases outside the gene matches. In DNA form, the CDR3 reads TGTGCCAGCAGCCCCGCGACAGGGGGCAATGAGCAGTTCTTC. Its translation is CASSPATGGNEQFF.

The rearrangement joins TRBV18 to TRBJ1-2; no clear D. This CDR3 spans 11 amino acids. Trimming cost V 6 bases and J 1 base, with 3 bases left between them. Germline CDR1 and CDR2: KGHSH and LQKENI. The CDR3 DNA is TGTGCCAGCTCCCTTAACTATGGCTACACCTTC. It yields the protein CASSLNYGYTF. Drawing the rest from reference TRBV18 and TRBJ1-2, the complete variable domain is NAGVMQNPRHLVRRRGQEARLRCSPMKGHSHVYWYRQLPEEGLKFMVYLQKENIIDESGMPKERFSAEFPKEGPSILRIQQVVRGDSAAYFCASSLNYGYTFGSGTRLTVV.

J is TRBJ1-5 and V is TRBV18; D is ambiguous. Germline V lookup: CDR1 KGHSH, CDR2 LQKENI. The length of the CDR3 is 13 residues. V dropped 6 bases and J dropped 5 bases, with 11 bases sitting between them. The CDR3 sequence is CASSPGTDQPQHF. The CDR3, as DNA: TGTGCCAGCTCTCCGGGCACTGATCAGCCCCAGCATTTT.

The chain employs TRBV10-3 and TRBJ2-2; D uncertain. The length of the CDR3 is 14 residues. CDR1 is ENHRY, CDR2 SYGVKD, per germline. Between the trimmed V and J ends, which lost 7 bases and 0 bases, there was a span of 9 bases. CDR3 nucleotides: TGTGCCATCAACCATGCGGCGAACACCGGGGAGCTGTTTTTT. Protein sequence: CAINHAANTGELFF.

V usage is TRBV28 and J usage is TRBJ1-4; D is unclear. Trimming shortened V by 11 bases and J by 2 bases, and 15 bases separated the two germline ends. This CDR3 region has 14 residues. Germline V lookup: CDR1 MDHEN, CDR2 SYDVKM. In DNA, the CDR3 is TGTGCCGTAAGGGATGCCCTGACTAATGAAAAACTGTTTTTT. This translates into CAVRDALTNEKLFF.

This clone was seen a few times. The J gene is TRBJ2-7, the V gene TRBV19; 8 bases match TRBD1. There are 15 residues in the CDR3. Per the germline V gene, CDR1 is LNHDA and CDR2 is SQIVND (reference sequence). The junction had 13 bases not matched to a gene; V was cut back by 7 bases and J by 5 bases. CDR3 coding DNA: TGTGCCAGTACCAAGGGAGGACAGGGTTACCACGAGCAGTACTTC. This gives the protein CASTKGGQGYHEQYF.

The chain carries TRBV6-5 and TRBJ1-5; 7 bases align to TRBD1. The CDR3 length is 14 residues. V was clipped by 4 bases and J by 5 bases; unmatched bases: 5. Germline CDR1 and CDR2: MNHEY and SVGAGI. CDR3 region: CASSSRDSDQPQHF. The CDR3 DNA follows: TGTGCCAGCAGTTCCCGGGACAGTGATCAGCCCCAGCATTTT.

The chain couples TRBV10-3 to TRBJ1-3; D may be TRBD1 (6 bases). With 2 bases removed from V and 2 bases from J, the gap between germline ends came to 13 bases. CDR3 length: 16 residues. Germline V gene sequence: CDR1 ENHRY, CDR2 SYGVKD. CDR3 protein: CAISEPTGSAGNTIYF. For the CDR3, the DNA is TGTGCCATCAGTGAGCCAACAGGGTCGGCTGGAAACACCATATATTTT.

J is TRBJ2-2 and V is TRBV11-2; 10 nucleotides match TRBD2. Germline CDR1 reads SGHAT; CDR2 reads FQNNGV. This CDR3 contains 16 residues. V shed 4 bases and J 5 bases; nucleotides not matched to a gene: 7. The CDR3: CASSSLAGSGTGELFF. The CDR3 DNA is TGTGCCAGCAGCTCACTAGCGGGGAGTGGGACCGGGGAGCTGTTTTTT.

V is TRBV19 and J is TRBJ2-4, with no clear D. The CDR3 consists of 11 residues. The V and J ends lost 6 bases and 8 bases respectively, with 8 bases between them. From germline, CDR1 is LNHDA and CDR2 SQIVND (reference sequence). The CDR3 is CASRWLDIQYF. In DNA form, the CDR3 reads TGTGCCAGTAGGTGGTTGGACATTCAGTACTTC.